These 30 T cell receptor beta chains share one sample of origin, sequenced in a study of CD4 and CD8 cells across lung adenocarcinoma regions. TCRdb ran MiXCR on the PCR reads and lists one entry per CDR3 protein. The sample has under 12,000 distinct CDR3 sequences; approximately 58% are singletons. Sequencing used CD8+ T cells from the margin of a lung tumor. These receptors all come from a male donor with lung adenocarcinoma. The CD4 and CD8 labels of this study may be unreliable.

Details on this clonotype: One end of the junction varies from germline; a read error may be responsible. The chain couples TRBV10-3 to TRBJ2-5; either TRBD1 or TRBD2 may supply D (6 bases each). The CDR3 length is 15 residues. Per the germline V gene, CDR1 is ENHRY and CDR2 is SYGVKD. CDR3 coding DNA: TGTGCCGGGGGGATCGGGGGCCAAGCCGCAGATACGCAGTACTTT. Protein product: CAGGIGGQAADTQYF.

This clonotype was detected only once. The chain employs TRBV7-2 and TRBJ1-4, with D possibly being TRBD1 (5 bases). CDR1 is SGHTA and CDR2 is FQGNSA in the germline V gene. V lost 1 base to trimming and J lost 8 bases, with 11 bases between them. The CDR3 is 14 amino acids. The CDR3 reads CASSLDQGGEKLFF. DNA of the CDR3: TGTGCCAGCAGCTTAGACCAGGGTGGAGAAAAACTGTTTTTT.

The chain combines TRBV6-1 with TRBJ2-1, with TRBD2 matching 10 bases. The end of the DNA fits TRBJ2-5 better, so the J call may be wrong. Germline loops: CDR1 MNHNS, CDR2 SASEGT. This CDR3 has 14 amino acids. DNA of the CDR3: TGTGCCAGCAGTGAAGTAGCGGGAGGCGAGACCCAGTACTTC. This encodes CASSEVAGGETQYF.

The chain links TRBV6-1 to TRBJ2-2; 14 nucleotides agree with TRBD2. The V segment lost 0 bases and the J segment 6 bases; nucleotides outside the gene matches: 0. This CDR3 is built from 16 residues. Germline values: CDR1 MNHNS, CDR2 SASEGT. The CDR3: CASSEAGLAGAGELFF. As DNA, the CDR3 is TGTGCCAGCAGTGAAGCGGGACTAGCGGGAGCCGGGGAGCTGTTTTTT.

CDR3 DNA: TGCGCCAGCAGCCCTCGCTCTGGGGCCAACGTCCTGACTTTC. The encoded protein is CASSPRSGANVLTF. The chain has TRBV4-1 and TRBJ2-6; D unclear. Germline values: CDR1 MGHRA, CDR2 YSYEKL. This CDR3 is 14 amino acids long. Between the trimmed V and J ends, which lost 4 bases and 0 bases, there was a span of 4 bases.

The genes are TRBV25-1 and TRBJ1-1; D gene ambiguous. In germline, CDR1 is MGHDK, CDR2 SYGVNS. V was cut by 7 bases and J by 1 base, with 7 bases left in between. The CDR3 length is 12 residues. The CDR3 DNA reads TGTGCCAGCACGCCGGCGAACACTGAAGCTTTCTTT. Protein: CASTPANTEAFF. Combining the CDR3 with reference TRBV25-1 and TRBJ1-1 gives the whole variable domain EADIYQTPRYLVIGTGKKITLECSQTMGHDKMYWYQQDPGMELHLIHYSYGVNSTEKGDLSSESTVSRIRTEHFPLTLESARPSHTSQYLCASTPANTEAFFGQGTRLTVV.

The table lists this clonotype with a few counts. The rearrangement joins TRBV6-5 to TRBJ2-1, with 7 nucleotides matching TRBD2. TRBJ2-5 matches the DNA end more closely, so the J call is doubtful. CDR1 is MNHEY and CDR2 is SVGAGI in the germline V gene. The CDR3 has 16 amino acids. The CDR3 DNA reads as TGTGCCAGCAGTTCTTCCTCGGTGGGGGGGGGAGAGACCCAGTACTTC. Amino acid sequence: CASSSSSVGGGETQYF.

This chain links TRBV6-1 with TRBJ2-5, with D possibly matching TRBD1 (6 bases). The CDR3 totals 16 residues. V dropped 6 bases and J dropped 11 bases, with 28 bases sitting between them. The germline CDR1 and CDR2 sequences are MNHNS and SASEGT. The CDR3 loop reads CASRGLGGQVRDTQYF. The CDR3 DNA reads as TGTGCCAGCAGGGGGCTTGGGGGCCAAGTCCGAGATACGCAGTACTTC.

The rearrangement joins TRBV6-1 to TRBJ2-1; D tentatively reads TRBD1 or TRBD2 (5 bases each). The end of the DNA is better explained by TRBJ2-5, so the J call may be wrong. CDR3 length: 14 amino acids. The germline CDR1 and CDR2 sequences are MNHNS and SASEGT. Written as DNA, the CDR3 is TGTGCCAGCAGTCCTTCCGGGACGGAAGAGACCCAGTACTTC. Translating gives CASSPSGTEETQYF.

This chain uses TRBV6-1 with TRBJ1-1; D unclear. From germline, CDR1 is MNHNS and CDR2 SASEGT. V was pared by 1 base and J by 1 base, with 4 bases between. This CDR3 region has 13 residues. CDR3 loop: CASSEVRNTEAFF. CDR3 nucleotide sequence: TGTGCCAGCAGTGAAGTAAGGAACACTGAAGCTTTCTTT.

This clonotype was picked up many times. At one boundary the junction diverges from the germline segment, which might be a read error. DNA for the CDR3: TGCGCCAGCAGCTTGAATGCACCGGGCACATCCTCCGAGCAGTACTTC. This encodes CASSLNAPGTSSEQYF. The gene calls are TRBV5-1 and TRBJ2-5; D call uncertain. The J call may be incorrect, as the DNA end agrees better with TRBJ2-7. Germline lookup yields CDR1 SGHRS and CDR2 YFSETQ. This CDR3 region has 16 residues.

The chain employs TRBV27 and TRBJ2-7; 8 nucleotides match TRBD2. The CDR3 contains 13 residues. The V segment lost 0 bases and the J segment 7 bases; nucleotides outside the gene matches: 2. From germline, CDR1 is MNHEY and CDR2 SMNVEV (reference sequence). DNA for the CDR3: TGTGCCAGCAGTTTATCGGGACTAGGTGAGCAGTACTTC. This codes for CASSLSGLGEQYF.

V gene TRBV10-2 combines with J gene TRBJ2-4; D may be TRBD2 (6 bases). V shed 10 bases and J shed 6 bases, with 16 bases lying between them. The CDR3 consists of 13 residues. The germline V gene has CDR1 WSHSY and CDR2 SAAADI. The CDR3 sequence is CATGVRGTNIQYF. The CDR3 DNA reads as TGCGCCACGGGGGTGCGGGGCACAAACATTCAGTACTTC.

About this clonotype: One end of the junction is discordant with germline, which a read error may explain. This sequence joins TRBV27 and TRBJ2-6; either TRBD1 or TRBD2 may supply D (5 bases each). The CDR3 loop spans 13 amino acids. Looked up from germline, CDR1 is MNHEY and CDR2 is SMNVEV (reference sequence). The CDR3 spells CASSLTGANDQYF. The CDR3, as DNA: TGTGCCAGCAGTTTGACCGGGGCCAACGACCAGTATTTC.

This chain uses TRBV5-4 with TRBJ2-3; TRBD2 aligns across 10 bases. The CDR3 has 14 amino acids. J lost 6 bases, V lost 4 bases, and 5 bases had no gene match. CDR1 is SGHNT, CDR2 YYREEE, per germline (reference sequence). CDR3 residues: CASSPGLAADTQYF. The CDR3 coding sequence is TGTGCCAGCAGCCCTGGACTAGCGGCGGATACGCAGTATTTT.

The chain has TRBV7-2 and TRBJ2-1; TRBD2 might be the D (5 bases). Trimming cost V 7 bases and J 4 bases, with 11 bases left between them. Germline values: CDR1 SGHTA, CDR2 FQGNSA. CDR3 length: 13 residues. This chain's CDR3 is CASTPGIYNEQFF. The CDR3 nucleotides are TGTGCCAGCACCCCGGGGATTTACAATGAGCAGTTCTTC. The full variable domain, rest sourced from reference TRBV7-2 and TRBJ2-1, is GAGVSQSPSNKVTEKGKDVELRCDPISGHTALYWYRQSLGQGLEFLIYFQGNSAPDKSGLPSDRFSAERTGGSVSTLTIQRTQQEDSAVYLCASTPGIYNEQFFGPGTRLTVL.

The CDR3 DNA reads TGTGCCAGCCGCTTGCGGGGAGGGCAAGAGACCCAGTACTTC. Residues: CASRLRGGQETQYF. The chain is built from TRBV6-1 and TRBJ2-5, with 7 bases that match TRBD2. Unmatched junction bases numbered 8, after V lost 8 bases and J lost 2 bases. This CDR3 spans 14 amino acids. Germline V gives CDR1 MNHNS, CDR2 SASEGT.

The sample holds many counts of this clonotype. J is TRBJ1-1 and V is TRBV6-1; no firm D call. V dropped 4 bases and J dropped 0 bases, with 6 bases sitting between them. CDR1 MNHNS and CDR2 SASEGT come from the germline V gene. The CDR3 sequence is 13 residues long. This chain's CDR3 is CASSADLNTEAFF. DNA for the CDR3: TGTGCCAGCAGTGCTGATTTGAACACTGAAGCTTTCTTT.

The V and J genes are TRBV20-1 and TRBJ1-2; 9 nucleotides match TRBD1. V lost 3 bases to trimming and J lost 4 bases; unmatched junction nucleotides: 12. The germline CDR1 and CDR2 sequences are DFQATT and SNEGSKA (reference sequence). The CDR3 consists of 16 residues. CDR3 region: CSARGDPRGQGYGYTF. CDR3 nucleotide sequence: TGCAGTGCTAGGGGGGACCCACGGGGACAGGGCTATGGCTACACCTTC.

CDR3 nucleotides: TGTGCCAGCAGTTACCCCCGGCCCGGGGAGCTGTTTTTT. It yields the protein CASSYPRPGELFF. V is TRBV6-5 and J is TRBJ2-2; D gene unclear. The CDR3 spans 13 residues. Germline CDR1 is MNHEY and CDR2 is SVGAGI. The V end was cut by 2 bases, the J end by 6 bases, with 7 bases between.

The chain joins TRBV6-1 to TRBJ2-1, with D perhaps TRBD1 (5 bases). The CDR3 runs 13 residues. The germline V gene encodes CDR1 MNHNS and CDR2 SASEGT. V was shortened by 5 bases and J by 7 bases, with 12 bases between the two germline ends. The DNA of the CDR3 is TGTGCCAGCAGTCTCCAGGGTTTAAATGAGCAGTTCTTC. Protein sequence: CASSLQGLNEQFF.

This clonotype was observed at least ten times. This chain joins TRBV6-1 and TRBJ2-4, with D tentatively TRBD2 (5 bases). CDR3 size: 16 residues. CDR1 and CDR2 (germline): MNHNS, SASEGT. Trimming removed 3 bases at V and 1 base at J, with 13 bases between. The chain's CDR3 is CASSDGRSGAKNIQYF. The CDR3 DNA is TGTGCCAGCAGTGATGGGAGATCGGGTGCCAAAAACATTCAGTACTTC.

This chain uses TRBV10-2 with TRBJ2-5; D not certain. The DNA end favors TRBJ2-7, so the J call may be wrong. CDR1 WSHSY and CDR2 SAAADI come from the germline V gene. The CDR3 is made up of 12 amino acids. CDR3: CASSESFDEQYF. CDR3 DNA: TGCGCCAGCAGTGAGTCCTTCGACGAGCAGTACTTC.

This clonotype was seen only once. V gene TRBV4-3 combines with J gene TRBJ2-3, with 10 nucleotides matching TRBD2. The J call could be wrong; TRBJ2-1 is a better fit for the DNA end. Germline V CDR1 and CDR2: LGHNA, YSLEER. The CDR3 covers 17 residues. This CDR3 is CASSQEFTAGGPNEQFF. For the CDR3, the DNA is TGCGCCAGCAGCCAAGAGTTTACAGCGGGGGGGCCCAATGAGCAGTTCTTC.

As for this clonotype: A junction end diverges from the germline sequence, so it may reflect a read error. The DNA for the CDR3 is TGTGCCAGCAGCGGACGGCCGGATGGGACCGAGACGCTGTATTTT. This translates into CASSGRPDGTETLYF. This chain uses TRBV6-1 with TRBJ2-3; the D gene could be TRBD1 or TRBD2 (5 bases each). The CDR3 runs 15 residues. Germline CDR1 MNHNS, CDR2 SASEGT.

J is TRBJ2-6 and V is TRBV5-1, with D hard to call. CDR3 size: 13 residues. Deletions cut 9 bases from V and 0 bases from J, with 7 bases between. Per germline, CDR1 SGHRS and CDR2 YFSETQ. For the CDR3, the DNA is TGCGCCACCTCCAGCTCTGGGGCCAACGTCCTGACTTTC. Translating it yields CATSSSGANVLTF.

The CDR3 sequence: CASSRDRTLSSPLHF. The DNA for the CDR3 is TGTGCCAGCAGTCGAGACAGGACGCTAAGTTCACCCCTCCACTTT. The chain links TRBV6-1 to TRBJ1-6; TRBD1 might be the D (6 bases). The CDR3 spans 15 residues. Trimming removed 5 bases at V and 9 bases at J, with 17 bases between. Germline V CDR1 and CDR2: MNHNS, SASEGT.

This clonotype appeared many times. The CDR3 is CASPGRRGEQYF. The CDR3 nucleotides read TGTGCCAGCCCAGGGAGAAGAGGCGAGCAGTACTTC. This chain connects TRBV6-1 to TRBJ2-1; D is tentatively TRBD1 or TRBD2 (5 bases each). The DNA end lines up better with TRBJ2-7; the J call may be wrong. The germline CDR1 and CDR2 sequences are MNHNS and SASEGT. The CDR3 loop spans 12 amino acids.

Comment on this clonotype: A read error may produce the germline difference seen at one junction end. DNA of the CDR3: TGCAGTGCTAGAGTAGCGGGACCTAGCACAGATACGCAGTATTTC. It specifies CSARVAGPSTDTQYF. This sequence joins TRBV20-1 and TRBJ2-3; 8 bases are a match to TRBD2. Germline CDR1 reads DFQATT; CDR2 reads SNEGSKA (reference sequence). This CDR3 spans 15 amino acids.

As regards this clonotype: A junction boundary mismatches the germline segment, possibly from a read error. V gene TRBV6-1 combines with J gene TRBJ1-5; 7 bases are a match to TRBD1. Germline loops: CDR1 MNHNS, CDR2 SASEGT. The CDR3 extends over 14 amino acids. The CDR3 DNA follows: TGTGCCGCCTCGGCAGGGACAGCGGCTCCGCCCCACCACTTT. It encodes CAASAGTAAPPHHF.